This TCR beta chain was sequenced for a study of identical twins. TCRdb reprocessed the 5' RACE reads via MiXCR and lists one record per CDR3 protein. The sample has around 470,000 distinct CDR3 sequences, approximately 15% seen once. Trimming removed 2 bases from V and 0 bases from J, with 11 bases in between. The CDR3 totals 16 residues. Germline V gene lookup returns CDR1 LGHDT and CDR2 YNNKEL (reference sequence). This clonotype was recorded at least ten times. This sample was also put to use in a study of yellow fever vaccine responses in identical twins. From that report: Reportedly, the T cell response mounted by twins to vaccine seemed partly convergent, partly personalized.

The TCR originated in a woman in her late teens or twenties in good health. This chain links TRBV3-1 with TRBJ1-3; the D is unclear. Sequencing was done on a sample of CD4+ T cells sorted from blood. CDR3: CASSQLDGRSGNTIYF. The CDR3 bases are TGTGCCAGCAGCCAATTAGATGGCCGCTCTGGAAACACCATATATTTT. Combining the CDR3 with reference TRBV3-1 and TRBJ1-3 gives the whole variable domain DTAVSQTPKYLVTQMGNDKSIKCEQNLGHDTMYWYKQDSKKFLKIMFSYNNKELIINETVPNRFSPKSPDKAHLNLHINSLELGDSAVYFCASSQLDGRSGNTIYFGEGSWLTVV.